This TCR beta chain was retrieved from a study of PD-1 blockade in classical Hodgkin lymphoma. Background on the study: Patients had nivolumab dosed at 3 mg/kg, delivered intravenously every 2 weeks. Study-wide points: Baseline TCR diversity was reportedly lower in newly diagnosed patients than in healthy donors. It was reported as lower still in relapsed/refractory patients. The study found that TCR diversity rose significantly by C4D1 in CD4+ but not CD8+ cells. Baseline diversity in complete responders resembled that of newly diagnosed patients.

V shed 0 bases and J 6 bases; nucleotides not matched to a gene: 8. Per germline, CDR1 LNHNV and CDR2 YYDKDF (reference sequence). This CDR3 is 17 amino acids long. Every single patient, without exception, relapsed after autologous stem cell transplantation, and brentuximab vedotin exposure varied. Magnetic negative selection purified CD4+ T cells from thawed PBMCs. This table comes from immunoSEQ multiplex PCR, and its TCRdb copy is limited to in-frame clones, with some not included. The repertoire consists of some 35,000 clones, with 75% to 95% occurring once and the leading ten covering about 0.23%. In the case of this clone: What it binds is not known.

The sample here was CD4+ T cells from blood, taken at baseline. The J gene is TRBJ1-3, the V gene TRBV15; TRBD1 agrees at 10 bases. The source of this sequence is a human donor with classical Hodgkin lymphoma. DNA for the CDR3: TGTGCCACCAGCAGAGATAGGGACAGGGGAAACGAAAACACCATATATTTT. As protein: CATSRDRDRGNENTIYF.